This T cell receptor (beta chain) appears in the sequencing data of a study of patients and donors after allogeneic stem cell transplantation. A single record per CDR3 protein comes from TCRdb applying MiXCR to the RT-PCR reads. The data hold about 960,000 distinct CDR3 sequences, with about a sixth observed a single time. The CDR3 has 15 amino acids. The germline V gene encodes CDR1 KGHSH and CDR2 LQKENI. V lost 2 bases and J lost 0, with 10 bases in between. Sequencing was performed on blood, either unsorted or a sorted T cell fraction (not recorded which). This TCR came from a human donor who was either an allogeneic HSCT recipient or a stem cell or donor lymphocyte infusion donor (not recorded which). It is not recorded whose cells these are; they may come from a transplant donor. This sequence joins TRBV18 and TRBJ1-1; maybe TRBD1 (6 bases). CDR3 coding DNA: TGTGCCAGCTCACCAGAGGACAGACTGAACACTGAAGCTTTCTTT. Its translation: CASSPEDRLNTEAFF.